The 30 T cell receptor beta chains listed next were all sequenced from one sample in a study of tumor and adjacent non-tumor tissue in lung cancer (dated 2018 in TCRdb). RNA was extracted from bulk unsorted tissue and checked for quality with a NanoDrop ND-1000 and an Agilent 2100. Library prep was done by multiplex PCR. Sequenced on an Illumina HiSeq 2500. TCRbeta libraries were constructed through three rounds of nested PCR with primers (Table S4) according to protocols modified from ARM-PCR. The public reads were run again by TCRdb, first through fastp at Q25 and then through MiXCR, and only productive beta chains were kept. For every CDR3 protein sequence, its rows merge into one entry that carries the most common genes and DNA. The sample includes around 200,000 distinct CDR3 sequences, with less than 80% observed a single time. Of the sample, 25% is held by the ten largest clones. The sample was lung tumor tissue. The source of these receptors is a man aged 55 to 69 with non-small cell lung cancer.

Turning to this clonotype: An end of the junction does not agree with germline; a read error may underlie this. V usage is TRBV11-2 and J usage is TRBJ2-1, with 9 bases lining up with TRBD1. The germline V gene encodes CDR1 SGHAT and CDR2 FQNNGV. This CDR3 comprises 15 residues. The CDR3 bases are TGTACCAGCAGCTCACTCGGGACAGGGAGCAATGAGCAGTTCTTC. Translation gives CTSSSLGTGSNEQFF.

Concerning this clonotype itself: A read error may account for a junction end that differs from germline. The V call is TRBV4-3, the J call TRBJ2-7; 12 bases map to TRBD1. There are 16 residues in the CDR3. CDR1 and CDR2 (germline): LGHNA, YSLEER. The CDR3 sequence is CVSSQSPGTGGYKEYF. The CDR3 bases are TGCGTCAGCAGCCAGAGCCCCGGGACAGGGGGCTACAAGGAGTACTTC.

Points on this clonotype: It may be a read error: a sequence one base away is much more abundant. The CDR3 loop is CVSSFLPTGQSSYNEQFF. The CDR3 DNA follows: TGTGTCAGCAGTTTTCTTCCGACTGGCCAGAGCTCCTACAATGAGCAGTTCTTC. The rearrangement links TRBV12-3 or TRBV12-4 to TRBJ2-1; D is unresolved. The CDR3 has 18 residues.

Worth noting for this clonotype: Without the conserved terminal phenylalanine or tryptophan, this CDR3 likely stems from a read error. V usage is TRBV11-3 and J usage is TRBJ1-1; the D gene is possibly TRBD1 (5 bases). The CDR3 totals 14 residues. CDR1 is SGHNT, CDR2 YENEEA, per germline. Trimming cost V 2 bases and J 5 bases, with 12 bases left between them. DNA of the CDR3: TGTGCCAGCAGCTTAACGGGGGTAGGGACTGAAGCTTTCGTT. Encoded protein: CASSLTGVGTEAFV.

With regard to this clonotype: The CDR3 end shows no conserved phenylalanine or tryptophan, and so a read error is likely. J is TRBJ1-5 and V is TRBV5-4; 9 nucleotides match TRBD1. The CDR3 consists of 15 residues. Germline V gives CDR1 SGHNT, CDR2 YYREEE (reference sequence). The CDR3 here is CTSSLGQGSDQPQHI. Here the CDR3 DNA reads TGTACCAGCAGCTTGGGACAGGGCTCCGATCAGCCCCAGCATATT.

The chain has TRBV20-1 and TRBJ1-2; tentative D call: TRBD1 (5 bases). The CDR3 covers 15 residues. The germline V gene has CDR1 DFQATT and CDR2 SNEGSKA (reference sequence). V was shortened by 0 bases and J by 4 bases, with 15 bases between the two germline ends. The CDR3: CSARDLRQLFYGYTF. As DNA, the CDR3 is TGCAGTGCTAGAGATCTGAGACAGTTGTTCTATGGCTACACCTTC.

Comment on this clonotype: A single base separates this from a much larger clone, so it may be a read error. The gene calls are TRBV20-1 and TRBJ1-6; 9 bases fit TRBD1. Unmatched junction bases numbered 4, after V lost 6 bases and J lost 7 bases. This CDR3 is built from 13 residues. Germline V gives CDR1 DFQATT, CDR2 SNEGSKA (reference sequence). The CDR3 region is CSAGTGRNSPLHF. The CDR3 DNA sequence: TGCAGTGCCGGGACAGGGAGGAATTCACCCCTCCACTTT.

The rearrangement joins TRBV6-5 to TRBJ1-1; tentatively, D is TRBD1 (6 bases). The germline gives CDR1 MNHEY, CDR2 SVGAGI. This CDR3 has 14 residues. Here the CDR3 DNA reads TGTACTAGCAACCTACGAGGAGGGGGCACTGAAGCTTTCTTT. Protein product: CTSNLRGGGTEAFF.

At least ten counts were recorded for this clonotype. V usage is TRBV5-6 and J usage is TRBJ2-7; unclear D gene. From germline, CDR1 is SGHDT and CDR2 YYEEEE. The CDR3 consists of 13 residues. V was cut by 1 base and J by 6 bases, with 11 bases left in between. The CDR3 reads CASSLSTGTEQYF. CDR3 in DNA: TGTGCCAGCAGCTTGTCGACGGGTACCGAGCAGTACTTC.

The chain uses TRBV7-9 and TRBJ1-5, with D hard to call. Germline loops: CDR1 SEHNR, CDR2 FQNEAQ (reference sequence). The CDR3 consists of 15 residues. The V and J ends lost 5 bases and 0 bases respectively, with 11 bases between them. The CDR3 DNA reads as TGTGCCAGCAGCCCGTCGAGACATAGCAATCAGCCCCAGCATTTT. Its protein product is CASSPSRHSNQPQHF.

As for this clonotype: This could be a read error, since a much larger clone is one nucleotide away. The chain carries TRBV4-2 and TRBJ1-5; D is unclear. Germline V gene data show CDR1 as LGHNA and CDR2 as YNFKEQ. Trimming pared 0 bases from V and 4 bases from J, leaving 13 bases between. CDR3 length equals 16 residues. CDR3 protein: CASSQDSGNRNQPQHF. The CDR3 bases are TGTGCCAGCAGCCAAGATAGCGGGAATAGAAATCAGCCCCAGCATTTT.

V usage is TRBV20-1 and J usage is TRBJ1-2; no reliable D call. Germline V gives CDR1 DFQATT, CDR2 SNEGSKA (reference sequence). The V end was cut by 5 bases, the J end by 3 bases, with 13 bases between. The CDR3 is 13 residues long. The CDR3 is CSALFQVYYGYTF. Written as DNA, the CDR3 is TGCAGTGCTCTCTTCCAGGTATACTATGGCTACACCTTC.

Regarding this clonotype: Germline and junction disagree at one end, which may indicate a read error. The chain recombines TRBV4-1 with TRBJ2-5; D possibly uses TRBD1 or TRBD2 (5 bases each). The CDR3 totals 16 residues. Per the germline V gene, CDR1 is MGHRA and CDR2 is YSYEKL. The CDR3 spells CASSRGSGGTQETRYF. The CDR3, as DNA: TGCGCCAGCAGCCGAGGTAGTGGGGGAACCCAAGAGACCCGGTACTTC.

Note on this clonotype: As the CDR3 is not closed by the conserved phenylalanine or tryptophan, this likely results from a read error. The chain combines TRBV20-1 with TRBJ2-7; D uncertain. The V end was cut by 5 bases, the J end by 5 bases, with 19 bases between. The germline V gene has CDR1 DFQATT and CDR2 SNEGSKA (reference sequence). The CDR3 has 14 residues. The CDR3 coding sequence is TGCAGTGCTCAGCCGGGCCAGGCCAACCACGAGCAGTACCTC. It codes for CSAQPGQANHEQYL.

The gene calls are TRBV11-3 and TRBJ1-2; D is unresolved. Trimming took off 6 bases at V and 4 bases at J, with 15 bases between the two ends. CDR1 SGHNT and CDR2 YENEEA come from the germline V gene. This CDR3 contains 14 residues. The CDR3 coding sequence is TGTGCCAGCAGTCTGACACCGGCGATCTATGGCTACACCTTC. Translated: CASSLTPAIYGYTF.

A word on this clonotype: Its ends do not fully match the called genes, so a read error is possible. CDR3 DNA sequence: TGTGCCATCAGCACCATCTCTGGGGCCAACGTCCTGACTTTC. Residues: CAISTISGANVLTF. This chain links TRBV11-2 with TRBJ2-6; the D is unclear. The CDR3 sequence is 14 residues long. Looked up from germline, CDR1 is SGHAT and CDR2 is FQNNGV.

CDR3 loop: CTGATEDTQYF. CDR3 coding DNA: TGTACCGGAGCGACGGAGGATACGCAGTATTTT. This chain links TRBV6-1 with TRBJ2-3; D ambiguous. The CDR3 covers 11 residues. CDR1 is MNHNS, CDR2 SASEGT, per germline.

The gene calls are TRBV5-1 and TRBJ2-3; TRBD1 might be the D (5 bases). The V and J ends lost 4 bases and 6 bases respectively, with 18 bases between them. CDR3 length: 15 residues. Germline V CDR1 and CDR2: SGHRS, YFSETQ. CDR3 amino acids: CASSISGRDFDTQYF. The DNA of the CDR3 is TGCGCCAGCAGCATCTCTGGCAGGGATTTTGATACGCAGTATTTT.

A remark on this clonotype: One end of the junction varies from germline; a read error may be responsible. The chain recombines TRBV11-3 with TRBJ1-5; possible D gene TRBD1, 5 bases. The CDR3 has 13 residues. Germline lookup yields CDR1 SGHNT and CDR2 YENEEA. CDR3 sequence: CASIWGSNHPQHF. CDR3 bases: TGTGCCAGCATCTGGGGGAGCAATCATCCCCAGCATTTT.

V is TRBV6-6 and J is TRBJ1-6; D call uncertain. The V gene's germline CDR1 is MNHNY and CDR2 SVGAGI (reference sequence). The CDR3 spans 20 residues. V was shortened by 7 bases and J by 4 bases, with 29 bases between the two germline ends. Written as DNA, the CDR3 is TGTGCCAGCATCCCTCTTGGACGGGCCGCGGAGTTTGCATATAATTCACCCCTCCACTTT. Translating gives CASIPLGRAAEFAYNSPLHF.

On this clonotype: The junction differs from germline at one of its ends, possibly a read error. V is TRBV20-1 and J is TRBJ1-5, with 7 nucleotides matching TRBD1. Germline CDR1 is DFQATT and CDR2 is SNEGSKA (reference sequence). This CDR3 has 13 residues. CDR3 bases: TGCAGTGCTAGGGCACAGGGGAACCAGCCCCTGCATTTT. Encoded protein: CSARAQGNQPLHF.

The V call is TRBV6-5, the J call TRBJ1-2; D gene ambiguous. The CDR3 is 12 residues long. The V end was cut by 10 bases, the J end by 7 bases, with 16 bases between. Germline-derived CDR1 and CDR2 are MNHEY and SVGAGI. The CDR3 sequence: CATLTGYGGYTF. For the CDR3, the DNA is TGTGCCACCCTAACGGGGTATGGTGGCTACACCTTC.

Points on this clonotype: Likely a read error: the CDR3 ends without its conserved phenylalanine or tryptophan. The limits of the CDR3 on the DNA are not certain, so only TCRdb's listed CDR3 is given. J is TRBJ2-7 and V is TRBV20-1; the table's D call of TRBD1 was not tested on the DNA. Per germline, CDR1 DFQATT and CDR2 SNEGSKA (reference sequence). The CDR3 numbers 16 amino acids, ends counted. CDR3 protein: CSARKTGTGTLGKQYL.

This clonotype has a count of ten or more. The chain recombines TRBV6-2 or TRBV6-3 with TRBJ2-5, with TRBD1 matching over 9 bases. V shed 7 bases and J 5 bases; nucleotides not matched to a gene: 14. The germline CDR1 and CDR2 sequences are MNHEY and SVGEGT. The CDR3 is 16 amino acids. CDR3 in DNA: TGTGCCAGCAAAAAACCTCTATCGGGACAGGGTGAGACCCAGTACTTC. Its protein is CASKKPLSGQGETQYF.

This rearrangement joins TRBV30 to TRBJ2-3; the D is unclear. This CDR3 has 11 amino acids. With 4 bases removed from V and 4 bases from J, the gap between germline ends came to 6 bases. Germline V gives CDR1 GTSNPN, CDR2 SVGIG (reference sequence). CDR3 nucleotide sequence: TGTGCCTGGATAGTTTCAGATACGCAGTATTTT. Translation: CAWIVSDTQYF.

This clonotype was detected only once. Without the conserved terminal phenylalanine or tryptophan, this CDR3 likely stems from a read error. The CDR3 DNA is TGTGCCAGCAACTCGGAATTTATGGAGACCCAGTACTCC. This encodes CASNSEFMETQYS. The J gene is TRBJ2-5, the V gene TRBV11-2; D gene uncertain. The germline gives CDR1 SGHAT, CDR2 FQNNGV. The ends were cut back, 7 bases at V and 5 bases at J, with 14 bases in the middle. This CDR3 is built from 13 residues.

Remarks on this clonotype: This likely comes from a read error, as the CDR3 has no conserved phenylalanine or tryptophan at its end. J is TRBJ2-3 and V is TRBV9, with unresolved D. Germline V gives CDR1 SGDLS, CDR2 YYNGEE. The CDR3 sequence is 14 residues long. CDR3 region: CTSSVAGETDTQYL. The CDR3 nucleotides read TGTACCAGCAGCGTAGCAGGCGAAACAGATACGCAGTATTTA.

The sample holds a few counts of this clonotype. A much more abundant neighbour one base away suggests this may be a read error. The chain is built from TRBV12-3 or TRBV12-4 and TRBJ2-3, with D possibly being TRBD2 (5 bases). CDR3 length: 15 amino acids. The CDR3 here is CTSSFLAERTDTQYF. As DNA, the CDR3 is TGTACCAGCAGTTTTCTAGCTGAACGCACAGATACGCAGTATTTT.

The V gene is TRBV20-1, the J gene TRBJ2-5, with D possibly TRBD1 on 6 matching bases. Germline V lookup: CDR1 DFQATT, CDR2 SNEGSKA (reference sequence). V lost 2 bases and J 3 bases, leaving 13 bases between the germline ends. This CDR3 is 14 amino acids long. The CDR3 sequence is CSARRGEGEETQYF. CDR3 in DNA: TGCAGTGCTAGAAGGGGAGAGGGGGAAGAGACCCAGTACTTC.

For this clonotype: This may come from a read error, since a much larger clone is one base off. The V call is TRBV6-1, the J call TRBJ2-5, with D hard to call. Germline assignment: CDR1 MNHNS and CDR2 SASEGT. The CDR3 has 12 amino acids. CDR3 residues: CACSRYQETQYF. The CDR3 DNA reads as TGTGCCTGCAGTCGGTACCAAGAGACCCAGTACTTC.